The T cell receptor (beta chain) described here comes from a study of blood T cell repertoires in COVID-19. Study-level background: The study counted Cohort 3 donors as recovered given two negative PCRs, clearance, or symptom resolution. PBMCs, B-cell-depleted T cells, or T cells provided the cDNA or gDNA that made up the material.

Germline trimming cut 3 bases from V and 4 bases from J; bases unmatched to any gene: 6. Germline values: CDR1 SGHRS, CDR2 YFSETQ. This CDR3 comprises 14 residues. Participant-given clinical history determined each cohort assignment. In the original workflow: Estimated nucleated cell counts came from reference gene primer amplification. The data were produced by immunoSEQ multiplex PCR, yet TCRdb's version contains in-frame clones alone and is incomplete. V and J calls and clone size are given by that table; D and trimming were obtained from the DNA. This sample carries over 110,000 clones, approximately 84% of them seen once, and the ten largest clones take roughly 3.9%.

V usage is TRBV5-1 and J usage is TRBJ1-2, with TRBD1 identical over 7 bases. The sequence came from a man aged 45-60 years in a cohort exposed to, infected with or recovered from COVID-19 (not recorded which). Material: PBMCs or T cells enriched from blood (not recorded which). Written as DNA, the CDR3 is TGCGCCAGCAGCTCACCGGGACAGCCCTATGGCTACACCTTC. Its protein product is CASSSPGQPYGYTF.